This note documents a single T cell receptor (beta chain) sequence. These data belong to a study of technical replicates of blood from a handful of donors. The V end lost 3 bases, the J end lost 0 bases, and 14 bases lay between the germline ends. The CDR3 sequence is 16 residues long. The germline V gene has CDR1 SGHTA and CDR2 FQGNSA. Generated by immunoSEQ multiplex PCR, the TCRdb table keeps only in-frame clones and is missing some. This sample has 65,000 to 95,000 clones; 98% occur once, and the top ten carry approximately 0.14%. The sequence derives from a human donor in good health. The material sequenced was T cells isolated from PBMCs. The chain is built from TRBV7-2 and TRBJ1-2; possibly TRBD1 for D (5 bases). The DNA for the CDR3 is TGTGCCAGCAGCTTTAAATCTGGGGCCGCTAACTATGGCTACACCTTC. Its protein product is CASSFKSGAANYGYTF.